A selection of T cell receptor beta chains follows, all from one sample in a study of cytomegalovirus exposure and HLA in healthy donors. Assay used: immunoSEQ multiplex PCR; TCRdb lists only in-frame clones, some missing. The table includes more than 140,000 clones, less than 65% detected once. Specimen: PBMCs. All receptors derive from a woman in her 30s in good health and CMV-seropositive. CDR3s include the opening cysteine and the closing phenylalanine or tryptophan. Only part of the rows carry a size: once, few, many, or a class if the clone is expanded.

CDR3	V	J	size
CASSSYGTGYSPLHF	TRBV5-4	TRBJ1-6	.
CASSVGTLFLQETQYF	TRBV9	TRBJ2-5	.
CASSYRTVNTEAFF	TRBV6-6	TRBJ1-1	few
CASSLGVEQYF	TRBV2	TRBJ2-7	.
CASLNTGELFF	TRBV28	TRBJ2-2	.
CASGGDYSGLGYTF	TRBV2	TRBJ1-2	.
CASSWMTGSYNSPLHF	TRBV5-6	TRBJ1-6	.
CANRRQANTGELFF	TRBV2	TRBJ2-2	.
CASSSLPRSEQYF	TRBV7-9	TRBJ2-7	.
CASSPPGGLGNTIYF	TRBV18	TRBJ1-3	few
CASSPRSGYNYGYTF	TRBV7-3	TRBJ1-2	.
CASSGQVGAFF	TRBV7-9	TRBJ1-1	.
CATSREERLDEQFF	TRBV15	TRBJ2-1	.
CASINQGLSYEQYF	TRBV5-4	.	.
CASSYTGAGANVLTF	TRBV6-5	TRBJ2-6	.